A selection of T cell receptor beta chains follows, all from one sample in a study of beta chain features in type 1 diabetes. Clones were read by immunoSEQ multiplex PCR, and TCRdb kept only the in-frame ones, dropping some. The sample has some 52,000 clones; under 50% are singletons. The sequenced sample consisted of Tregs from blood. These receptors came from a man between 25 and 39 years old with type 1 diabetes. Each CDR3 is given with its conserved first and last residue. The D gene is left open where the match is weak. Clone size, where shown, is once, few, many, or a class for clones that have expanded.

clone size	J gene	D gene	V gene	CDR3 DNA	CDR3 protein
.	TRBJ1-5	.	TRBV7-9	TGTGCCAGCAGCTTGGGAGGCCAGAGAAATCAGCCCCAGCATTTT	CASSLGGQRNQPQHF
few	TRBJ2-1	TRBD2	TRBV2	TGTGCCAGCACTGAGCGGACTAGCGGCAACAATGAGCAGTTCTTC	CASTERTSGNNEQFF
.	TRBJ2-5	TRBD1	TRBV2	TGTGCCAGCAGGGACAGGGTTTCAGAGACCCAGTACTTC	CASRDRVSETQYF
.	TRBJ2-3	TRBD2	TRBV5-1	TGCGCCAGCAGCCCTTCTTTAGCGGGAAGAAACACAGATACGCAGTATTTT	CASSPSLAGRNTDTQYF
.	TRBJ1-1	TRBD1	TRBV9	TGTGCCAGCAGCGTGGACGGGACAGGGTACACTGAAGCTTTCTTT	CASSVDGTGYTEAFF
.	TRBJ2-3	TRBD1	TRBV5-1	TGCGCCAGCAGCCCTTGGACAGGGGCCACAGATACGCAGTATTTT	CASSPWTGATDTQYF
medium-sized	TRBJ2-1	.	TRBV9	TGTGCCAGCAGCGTAGCTACACGGAGGACCCACAATGAGCAGTTCTTC	CASSVATRRTHNEQFF
.	TRBJ2-6	.	TRBV5-4	TGTGCCAGCAGCTTGGGGCAGGGGGGCTCTGGGGCCAACGTCCTGACTTTC	CASSLGQGGSGANVLTF
few	TRBJ2-2	TRBD2	TRBV18	TGTGCCAGCTCACGCTTGACTAGCGGGACGCGGAACACCGGGGAGCTGTTTTTT	CASSRLTSGTRNTGELFF
.	TRBJ1-5	.	TRBV18	TGTGCCAGCTCACCTGCGGGGAATCAGCCCCAGCATTTT	CASSPAGNQPQHF
.	TRBJ1-5	.	TRBV2	TGTGCCAGCAGTGAGCAGGGTTTGGGCAATCAGCCCCAGCATTTT	CASSEQGLGNQPQHF
.	TRBJ1-5	.	TRBV30	TGTGCCTGGAGTACGGGAGCTCGGCCCAATCAGCCCCAGCATTTT	CAWSTGARPNQPQHF
.	TRBJ2-3	TRBD1	TRBV7-2	TGTGCCAGCAGCTCAGTTGGGACAGGGACAGATACGCAGTATTTT	CASSSVGTGTDTQYF
few	TRBJ2-3	TRBD1	TRBV19	TGTGCCACCGGGACAGGAGGGTCAGATACGCAGTATTTT	CATGTGGSDTQYF
.	TRBJ2-1	TRBD1	TRBV18	TGTGCCAGCTCACTCGACAGGGTGGGATACAATGAGCAGTTCTTC	CASSLDRVGYNEQFF
.	TRBJ1-1	.	TRBV27	TGTGCCAGCAGTTTATCGAAGGGGGAGAACACTGAAGCTTTCTTT	CASSLSKGENTEAFF
.	TRBJ2-7	TRBD1	TRBV29-1	TGCAGCGCTGGGACAGGGGTTGTTAAGCAGTACTTC	CSAGTGVVKQYF
.	TRBJ2-5	TRBD1	TRBV28	TGTGCCAGCAGTGAACCCAGGGGGCGCGGAGGAGAGACCCAGTACTTC	CASSEPRGRGGETQYF
.	TRBJ1-1	TRBD1	TRBV9	TGTGCCAGCAGCGTACAGGGGGCAACTGAAGCTTTCTTT	CASSVQGATEAFF
.	TRBJ1-2	.	TRBV27	TGTGCCAGCGCCAACCCTCCAGGGAACTATGGCTACACCTTC	CASANPPGNYGYTF
few	TRBJ2-7	.	TRBV7-2	TGTGCCAGCAGCTCCACCTCCCGGGGCTCCTACGAGCAGTACTTC	CASSSTSRGSYEQYF
.	TRBJ2-1	TRBD2	TRBV2	TGTGCCAGCGGGGGACTAGCGGGAGGCTATGAGCAGTTCTTC	CASGGLAGGYEQFF
.	TRBJ2-1	.	TRBV6-1	TGTGCCAGCAGTGAAATGGAGGGGTACGGTGAGCAGTTCTTC	CASSEMEGYGEQFF
few	TRBJ2-7	TRBD1	TRBV28	TGTGCCAGCAGTGCACCGGGACAGGGAAATATTTTCTACGAGCAGTACTTC	CASSAPGQGNIFYEQYF
many	TRBJ2-1	TRBD2	TRBV18	TGTGCCAGCACGACTAGCGGGCTCGATGAGCAGTTCTTC	CASTTSGLDEQFF
.	TRBJ1-1	TRBD1	TRBV9	TGTGCCAGCAGCGCCCGTACAGGGGGCGGGTACACTGAAGCTTTCTTT	CASSARTGGGYTEAFF
.	TRBJ2-7	TRBD2	TRBV7-3	TGTGCCAGCAGCTCGACTAGCGGAAGCTACGAGCAGTACTTC	CASSSTSGSYEQYF
.	TRBJ1-2	.	TRBV10-3	TGTGCCATCAGTGAGTCCTACGGTTCTAAAGGCTACACCTTC	CAISESYGSKGYTF
once	TRBJ2-5	.	TRBV6-6	TGTGCCAGCAGAAAGACTACCACAGGGTTGAGCGAGTACTTC	CASRKTTTGLSEYF
.	TRBJ2-1	TRBD1	TRBV5-1	TGCGCCAGCAGCATTACCGGGACAGGGGGCTACAATGAGCAGTTCTTC	CASSITGTGGYNEQFF
.	TRBJ1-1	.	TRBV9	TGTGCCAGCAGCGTAGACCCAGGGATGAACACTGAAGCTTTCTTT	CASSVDPGMNTEAFF
once	TRBJ2-7	.	TRBV4-2	TGTGCCAGCAGCCAAGTTGGCGGCTACTCCTACGAGCAGTACTTC	CASSQVGGYSYEQYF
few	TRBJ1-4	TRBD1	TRBV9	TGTGCCAGCAGCCACCCGGACAGGGGAGGAAAACTGTTTTTT	CASSHPDRGGKLFF
.	TRBJ1-1	TRBD1	TRBV2	TGTGCCAGCAGGTTACAGGGGACGGGGGCCACTGAAGCTTTCTTT	CASRLQGTGATEAFF
.	TRBJ1-2	TRBD1	TRBV29-1	TGCAGCGTTGAAACAGGGGGGTATGGCTACACCTTC	CSVETGGYGYTF
.	TRBJ1-2	TRBD1	TRBV7-2	TGTGCCAGCAGCTGGGACAGGGGTGGTGGCTATGGCTACACCTTC	CASSWDRGGGYGYTF
.	TRBJ1-2	.	TRBV2	TGTGCCAGCAACCAAAGGGGGACGCCTCCTTATGGCTACACCTTC	CASNQRGTPPYGYTF
.	TRBJ2-3	.	TRBV7-9	TGTGCCAGCAGCCCCCAGGGGGGCAGAGATACGCAGTATTTT	CASSPQGGRDTQYF
.	TRBJ2-2	.	TRBV7-3	TGTGCCAGCAGCTCATTAGTGAACACCGGGGAGCTGTTTTTT	CASSSLVNTGELFF
.	TRBJ1-2	.	TRBV13	TGTGCCAGCAGCCCAGACAGAGGCTATGGCTACACCTTC	CASSPDRGYGYTF
.	TRBJ1-1	.	TRBV29-1	TGCAGCGCACAGGGACTGAACACTGAAGCTTTCTTT	CSAQGLNTEAFF
.	TRBJ2-7	.	TRBV7-9	TGTGCCAGCAGCTTAGCGGGACAAACCTACGAGCAGTACTTC	CASSLAGQTYEQYF
.	TRBJ2-4	.	TRBV6-5	TGTGCCAGCAGTGCAACACAAATAGCCAAAAACATTCAGTACTTC	CASSATQIAKNIQYF
.	TRBJ2-1	TRBD2	TRBV11-2	TGTGCCAGCAGCTTTGGTGGCAGCGGGAGCTTTGGGTCCGATGAGCAGTTCTTC	CASSFGGSGSFGSDEQFF
.	TRBJ1-2	TRBD1	TRBV19	TGTGCCAGTAAGGAGGGGACAGTATATGGCTACACCTTC	CASKEGTVYGYTF
.	TRBJ1-1	TRBD1	TRBV5-6	TGTGCCAGCGGCGGGACAGGGGTTAAGAACACTGAAGCTTTCTTT	CASGGTGVKNTEAFF
medium-sized	TRBJ2-3	TRBD2	TRBV5-1	TGCGCCAGCACTGCGGGAGGTAGCACAGATACGCAGTATTTT	CASTAGGSTDTQYF
few	TRBJ1-1	TRBD1	TRBV5-4	TGTGCCAGCAGCACGGACCGACAGGGGCAGGCTTTCTTT	CASSTDRQGQAFF
.	TRBJ2-1	TRBD2	TRBV7-3	TGTGCCAGCAGCTCCGAGGGACTAGACTACAATGAGCAGTTCTTC	CASSSEGLDYNEQFF
.	TRBJ2-4	.	TRBV11-2	TGTGCCAGCAGCTTTACAGGGACAAACATTCAGTACTTC	CASSFTGTNIQYF
.	TRBJ2-6	.	TRBV27	TGTGCCAGCAGTCAGAGGGTCCGAGGGAGCGTCCTGACTTTC	CASSQRVRGSVLTF
.	TRBJ2-7	TRBD1	TRBV18	TGTGCCAGCTCTTCCTTATCCCCCCGGGACAGCTCTTACGAGCAGTACTTC	CASSSLSPRDSSYEQYF
few	TRBJ2-4	.	TRBV28	TGTGCCAGCAGCCAGGGGTCGGAGAGAGGGAACATTCAGTACTTC	CASSQGSERGNIQYF
.	TRBJ2-1	TRBD1	TRBV18	TGTGCCAGCTCACCTAGGATGGGACAGCCTAACTCCTACAATGAGCAGTTCTTC	CASSPRMGQPNSYNEQFF
many	TRBJ1-4	.	TRBV28	TGTGCCAGCAGTTTTTACCCAGGGGAAGTTGAAAAACTGTTTTTT	CASSFYPGEVEKLFF
.	TRBJ2-7	.	TRBV25-1	TGTGCCAGCAGTGAATTAGGCAGGGAGGCGAGTGAGCAGTACTTC	CASSELGREASEQYF
.	TRBJ2-7	TRBD1	TRBV5-5	TGTGCCAGCAGCGGGGGGACAGGGCAGTGGGAGGAGCAGTACTTC	CASSGGTGQWEEQYF